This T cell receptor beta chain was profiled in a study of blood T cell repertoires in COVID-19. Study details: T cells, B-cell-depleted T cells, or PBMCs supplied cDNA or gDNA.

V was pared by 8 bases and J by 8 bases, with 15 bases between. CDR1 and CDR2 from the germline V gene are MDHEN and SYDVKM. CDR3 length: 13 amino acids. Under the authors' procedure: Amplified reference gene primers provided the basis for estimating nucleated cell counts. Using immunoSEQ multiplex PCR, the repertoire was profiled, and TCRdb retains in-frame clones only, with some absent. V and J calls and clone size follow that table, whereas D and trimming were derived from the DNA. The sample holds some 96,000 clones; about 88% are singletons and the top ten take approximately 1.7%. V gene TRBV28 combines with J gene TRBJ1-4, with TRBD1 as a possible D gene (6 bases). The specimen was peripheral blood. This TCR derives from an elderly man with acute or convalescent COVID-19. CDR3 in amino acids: CASSSGVEEKLFF. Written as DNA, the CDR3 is TGTGCCAGCTCTTCAGGGGTAGAAGAAAAACTGTTTTTT.